This T cell receptor beta chain was recovered during a study of T cells in Graves' hyperthyroidism and ophthalmopathy. Relative to its sample, this clonotype is medium-sized (0.01 to 0.1%). Researchers amplified the TCR beta CDR3 regions from RNA transcripts. First-round RT-PCR targeting the TCR CDR3 was performed with the HTBI primer set. MiXCR, run by TCRdb on the multiplex PCR reads, gives a single entry per CDR3 protein. The top ten hold 7.1% of the sample, which has about 590,000 distinct CDR3 sequences, 11% to 15% seen once. Per germline, CDR1 MDHEN and CDR2 SYDVKM. The CDR3 has 16 residues. Trimming took 5 bases from V and 2 from J; bases not matched to a gene: 6.

Material: blood. The chain is built from TRBV28 and TRBJ2-3; 11 bases fit TRBD2. This TCR derives from a woman younger than 35 with Graves' ophthalmopathy. The CDR3 sequence is CASSASSGRPTDTQYF. The CDR3 nucleotides read TGTGCCAGCAGTGCCTCTAGCGGGAGGCCCACAGATACGCAGTATTTT.